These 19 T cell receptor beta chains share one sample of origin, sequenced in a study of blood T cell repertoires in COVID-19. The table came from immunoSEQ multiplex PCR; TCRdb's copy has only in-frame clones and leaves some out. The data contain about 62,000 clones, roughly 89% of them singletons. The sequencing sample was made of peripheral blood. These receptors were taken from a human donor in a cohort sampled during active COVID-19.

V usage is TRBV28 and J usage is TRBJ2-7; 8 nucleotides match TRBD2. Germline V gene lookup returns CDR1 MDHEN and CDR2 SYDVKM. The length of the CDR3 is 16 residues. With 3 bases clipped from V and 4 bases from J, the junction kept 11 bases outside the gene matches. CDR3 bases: TGTGCCAGCAGTTTCCTTCCCGGACGGGGGGGTTACGAGCAGTACTTC. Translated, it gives CASSFLPGRGGYEQYF.

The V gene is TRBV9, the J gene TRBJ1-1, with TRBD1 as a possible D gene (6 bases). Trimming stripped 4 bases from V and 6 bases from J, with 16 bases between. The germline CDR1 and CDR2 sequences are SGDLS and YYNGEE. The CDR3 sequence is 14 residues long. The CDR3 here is CASSPTTGISEAFF. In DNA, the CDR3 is TGTGCCAGCAGCCCGACAACAGGGATCTCTGAAGCTTTCTTT.

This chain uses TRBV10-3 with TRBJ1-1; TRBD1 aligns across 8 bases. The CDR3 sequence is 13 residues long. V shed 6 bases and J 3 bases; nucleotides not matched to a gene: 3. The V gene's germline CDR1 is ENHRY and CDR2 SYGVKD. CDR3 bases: TGTGCCATCAGGCAGGGGGCGGACACTGAAGCTTTCTTT. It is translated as CAIRQGADTEAFF.

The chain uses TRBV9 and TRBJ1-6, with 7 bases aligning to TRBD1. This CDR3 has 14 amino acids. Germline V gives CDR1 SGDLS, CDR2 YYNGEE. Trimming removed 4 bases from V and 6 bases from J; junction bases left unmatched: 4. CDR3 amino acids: CASSLTGTNSPLHF. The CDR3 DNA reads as TGTGCCAGCAGCCTGACAGGGACTAATTCACCCCTCCACTTT. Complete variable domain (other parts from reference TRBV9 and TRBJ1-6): DSGVTQTPKHLITATGQRVTLRCSPRSGDLSVYWYQQSLDQGLQFLIQYYNGEERAKGNILERFSAQQFPDLHSELNLSSLELGDSALYFCASSLTGTNSPLHFGNGTRLTVT.

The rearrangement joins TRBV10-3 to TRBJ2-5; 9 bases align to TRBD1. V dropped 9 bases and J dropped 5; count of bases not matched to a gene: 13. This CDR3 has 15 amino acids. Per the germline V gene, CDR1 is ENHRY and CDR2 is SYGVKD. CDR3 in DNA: TGTGCCATATCCTGGGCGGGGACAGGGCAGGAGACCCAGTACTTC. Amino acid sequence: CAISWAGTGQETQYF.

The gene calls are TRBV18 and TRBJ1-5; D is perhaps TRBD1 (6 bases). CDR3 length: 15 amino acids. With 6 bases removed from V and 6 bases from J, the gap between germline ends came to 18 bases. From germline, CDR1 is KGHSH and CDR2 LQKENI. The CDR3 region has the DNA TGTGCCAGCTCCCTGGAGGACAGCCTTTTTCAGCCCCAGCATTTT. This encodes CASSLEDSLFQPQHF.

In DNA, the CDR3 is TGCGCCAGCAGCTCCTCCGGGACAGGGGCCTATGGCTACACCTTC. Its translation: CASSSSGTGAYGYTF. The chain combines TRBV5-1 with TRBJ1-2; 10 bases match TRBD1. This CDR3 region has 15 residues. The germline V gene has CDR1 SGHRS and CDR2 YFSETQ. Losses at the gene ends were 3 bases for V and 4 bases for J; bases not matched to a gene: 6.

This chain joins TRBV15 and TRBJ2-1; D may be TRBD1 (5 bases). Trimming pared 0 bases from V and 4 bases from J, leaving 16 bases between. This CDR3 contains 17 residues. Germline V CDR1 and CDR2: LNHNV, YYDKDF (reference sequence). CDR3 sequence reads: CATSRDGAGRFYNEQFF. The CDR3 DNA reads TGTGCCACCAGCAGAGACGGTGCAGGGCGATTTTACAATGAGCAGTTCTTC.

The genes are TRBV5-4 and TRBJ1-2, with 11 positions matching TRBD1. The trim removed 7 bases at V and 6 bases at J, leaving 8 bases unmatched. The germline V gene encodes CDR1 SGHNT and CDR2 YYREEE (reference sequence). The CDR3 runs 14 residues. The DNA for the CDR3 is TGTGCCAGCGGACAGGGGGCCCGCCAGGATGGCTACACCTTC. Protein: CASGQGARQDGYTF.

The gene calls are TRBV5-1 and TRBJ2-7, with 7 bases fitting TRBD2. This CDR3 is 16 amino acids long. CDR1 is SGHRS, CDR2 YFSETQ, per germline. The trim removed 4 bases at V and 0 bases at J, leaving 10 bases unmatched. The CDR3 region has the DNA TGCGCCAGCAGCCCGCGGGACTACACGAGCTCCTACGAGCAGTACTTC. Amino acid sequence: CASSPRDYTSSYEQYF.

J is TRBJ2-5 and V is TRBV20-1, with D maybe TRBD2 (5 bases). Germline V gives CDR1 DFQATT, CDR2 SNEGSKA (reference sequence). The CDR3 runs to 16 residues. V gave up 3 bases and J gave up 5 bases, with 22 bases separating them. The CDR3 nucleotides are TGCAGTGCTAGTTTCGATTGGACTGGGGAATTGGAGACCCAGTACTTC. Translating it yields CSASFDWTGELETQYF.

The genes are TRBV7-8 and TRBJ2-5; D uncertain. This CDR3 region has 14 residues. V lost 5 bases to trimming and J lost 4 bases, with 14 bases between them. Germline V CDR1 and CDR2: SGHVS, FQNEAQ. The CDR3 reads CASSGSRVPETQYF. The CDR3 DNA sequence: TGTGCCAGCAGCGGATCCCGGGTCCCAGAGACCCAGTACTTC. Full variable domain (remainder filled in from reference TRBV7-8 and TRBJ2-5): GAGVSQSPRYKVAKRGQDVALRCDPISGHVSLFWYQQALGQGPEFLTYFQNEAQLDKSGLPSDRFFAERPEGSVSTLKIQRTQQEDSAVYLCASSGSRVPETQYFGPGTRLLVL.

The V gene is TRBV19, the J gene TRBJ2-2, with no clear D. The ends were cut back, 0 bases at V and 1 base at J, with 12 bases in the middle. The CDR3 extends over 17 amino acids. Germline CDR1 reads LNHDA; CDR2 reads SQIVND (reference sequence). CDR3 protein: CASSIDPLVGNTGELFF. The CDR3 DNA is TGTGCCAGTAGTATAGATCCCCTAGTTGGGAACACCGGGGAGCTGTTTTTT.

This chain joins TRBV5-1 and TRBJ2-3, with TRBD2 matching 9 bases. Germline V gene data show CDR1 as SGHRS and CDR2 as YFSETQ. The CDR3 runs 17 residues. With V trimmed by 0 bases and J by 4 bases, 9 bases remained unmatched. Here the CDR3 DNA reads TGCGCCAGCAGCTTGGATGGGCGCGCGGGGGGGCCAGATACGCAGTATTTT. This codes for CASSLDGRAGGPDTQYF.

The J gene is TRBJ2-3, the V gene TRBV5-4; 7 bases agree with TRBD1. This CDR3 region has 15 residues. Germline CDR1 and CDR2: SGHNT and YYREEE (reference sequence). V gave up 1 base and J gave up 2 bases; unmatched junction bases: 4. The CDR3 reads CASSLRGPYTDTQYF. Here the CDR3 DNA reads TGTGCCAGCAGCTTGAGGGGGCCTTACACAGATACGCAGTATTTT.

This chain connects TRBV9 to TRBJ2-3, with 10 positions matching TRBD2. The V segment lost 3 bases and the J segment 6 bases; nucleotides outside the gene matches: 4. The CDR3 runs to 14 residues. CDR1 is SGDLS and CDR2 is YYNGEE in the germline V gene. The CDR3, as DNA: TGTGCCAGCAGCGCTAGCGGGAGTCACGATACGCAGTATTTT. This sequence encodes CASSASGSHDTQYF. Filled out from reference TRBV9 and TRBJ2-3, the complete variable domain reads DSGVTQTPKHLITATGQRVTLRCSPRSGDLSVYWYQQSLDQGLQFLIQYYNGEERAKGNILERFSAQQFPDLHSELNLSSLELGDSALYFCASSASGSHDTQYFGPGTRLTVL.

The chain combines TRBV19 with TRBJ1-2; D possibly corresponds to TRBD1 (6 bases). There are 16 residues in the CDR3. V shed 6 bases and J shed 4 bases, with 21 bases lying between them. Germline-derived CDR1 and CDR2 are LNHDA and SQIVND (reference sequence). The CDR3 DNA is TGTGCCAGTAGCCCGGACAGCCTAACTTGGGGCTATGGCTACACCTTC. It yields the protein CASSPDSLTWGYGYTF. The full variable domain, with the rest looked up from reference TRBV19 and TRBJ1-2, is DGGITQSPKYLFRKEGQNVTLSCEQNLNHDAMYWYRQDPGQGLRLIYYSQIVNDFQKGDIAEGYSVSREKKESFPLTVTSAQKNPTAFYLCASSPDSLTWGYGYTFGSGTRLTVV.

The chain's CDR3 is CASSPGLGGSYEQYF. CDR3 DNA: TGTGCCAGTAGCCCGGGCCTGGGAGGGTCCTACGAGCAGTACTTC. The chain carries TRBV19 and TRBJ2-7, with TRBD2 identical over 7 bases. CDR3 length equals 15 residues. V lost 6 bases and J lost 1; bases outside the gene matches: 9. Germline V gives CDR1 LNHDA, CDR2 SQIVND (reference sequence).

CDR3 coding DNA: TGCGCCAGCAGCTCTGGCCTCGCGGCGACCGGGGAGCTGTTTTTT. Translation gives CASSSGLAATGELFF. This chain uses TRBV5-1 with TRBJ2-2; D ambiguous. This CDR3 has 15 residues. Germline values: CDR1 SGHRS, CDR2 YFSETQ. The V and J ends lost 3 bases and 5 bases respectively, with 14 bases between them. Full variable domain (remainder filled in from reference TRBV5-1 and TRBJ2-2): KAGVTQTPRYLIKTRGQQVTLSCSPISGHRSVSWYQQTPGQGLQFLFEYFSETQRNKGNFPGRFSGRQFSNSRSEMNVSTLELGDSALYLCASSSGLAATGELFFGEGSRLTVL.